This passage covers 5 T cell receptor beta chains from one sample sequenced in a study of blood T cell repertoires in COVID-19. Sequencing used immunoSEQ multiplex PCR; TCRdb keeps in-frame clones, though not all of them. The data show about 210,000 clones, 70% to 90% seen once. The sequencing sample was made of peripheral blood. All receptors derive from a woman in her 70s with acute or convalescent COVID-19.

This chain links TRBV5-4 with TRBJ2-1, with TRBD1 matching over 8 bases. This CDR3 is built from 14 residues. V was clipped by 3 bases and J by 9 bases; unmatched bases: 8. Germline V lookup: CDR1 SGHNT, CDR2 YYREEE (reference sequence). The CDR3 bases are TGTGCCAGCAGCTCACGACAGGGGCCAAGTGAGCAGTTCTTC. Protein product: CASSSRQGPSEQFF.

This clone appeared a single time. For the CDR3, the DNA is TGCGCCAGCAGCATAGGGACAGCGATCCCCTACGAGCAGTACTTC. Its protein product is CASSIGTAIPYEQYF. The chain joins TRBV5-1 to TRBJ2-7; 7 bases map to TRBD1. The CDR3 length is 15 residues. Germline V lookup: CDR1 SGHRS, CDR2 YFSETQ. J lost 2 bases, V lost 4 bases, and 9 bases had no gene match. Drawing the rest from reference TRBV5-1 and TRBJ2-7, the complete variable domain is KAGVTQTPRYLIKTRGQQVTLSCSPISGHRSVSWYQQTPGQGLQFLFEYFSETQRNKGNFPGRFSGRQFSNSRSEMNVSTLELGDSALYLCASSIGTAIPYEQYFGPGTRLTVT.

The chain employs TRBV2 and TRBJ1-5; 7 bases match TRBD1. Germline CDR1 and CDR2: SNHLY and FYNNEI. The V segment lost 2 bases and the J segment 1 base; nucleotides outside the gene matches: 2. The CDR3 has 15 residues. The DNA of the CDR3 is TGTGCCAGCAGTGAAAACAGGGGCAGCAATCAGCCCCAGCATTTT. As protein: CASSENRGSNQPQHF.

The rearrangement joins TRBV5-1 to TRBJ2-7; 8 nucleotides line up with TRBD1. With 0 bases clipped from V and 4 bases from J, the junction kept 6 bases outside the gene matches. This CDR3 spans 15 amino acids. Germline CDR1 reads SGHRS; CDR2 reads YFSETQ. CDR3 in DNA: TGCGCCAGCAGCTTGGGGGGACAGGCCCCTTACGAGCAGTACTTC. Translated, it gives CASSLGGQAPYEQYF.

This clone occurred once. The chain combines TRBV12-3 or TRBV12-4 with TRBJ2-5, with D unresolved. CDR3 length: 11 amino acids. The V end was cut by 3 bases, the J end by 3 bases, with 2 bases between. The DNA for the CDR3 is TGTGCCAGCAGTTTTAAAGAGACCCAGTACTTC. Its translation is CASSFKETQYF.